This record concerns one T cell receptor beta chain sequence. The data were taken from a study of long-term antiretroviral therapy in people with HIV. The libraries were made with immunoSEQ v3.0 at survey level. Measured with immunoSEQ multiplex PCR; TCRdb has only the in-frame clones, and not every one. The sample records 20,000 or so clones, around 86% being singletons. The ends were cut back, 0 bases at V and 7 bases at J, with 11 bases in the middle. CDR3 length: 13 residues. Germline assignment: CDR1 SGHRS and CDR2 YFSETQ. The specimen was unsorted PBMCs, collected 0.2 years before starting antiretroviral therapy. V is TRBV5-1 and J is TRBJ2-7; TRBD1 is a possible D gene (6 bases). The source of this sequence is a young man with HIV. The DNA for the CDR3 is TGCGCCAGCAGCTTGGCTAGGACAGAAGAGCAGTACTTC. Translating gives CASSLARTEEQYF.